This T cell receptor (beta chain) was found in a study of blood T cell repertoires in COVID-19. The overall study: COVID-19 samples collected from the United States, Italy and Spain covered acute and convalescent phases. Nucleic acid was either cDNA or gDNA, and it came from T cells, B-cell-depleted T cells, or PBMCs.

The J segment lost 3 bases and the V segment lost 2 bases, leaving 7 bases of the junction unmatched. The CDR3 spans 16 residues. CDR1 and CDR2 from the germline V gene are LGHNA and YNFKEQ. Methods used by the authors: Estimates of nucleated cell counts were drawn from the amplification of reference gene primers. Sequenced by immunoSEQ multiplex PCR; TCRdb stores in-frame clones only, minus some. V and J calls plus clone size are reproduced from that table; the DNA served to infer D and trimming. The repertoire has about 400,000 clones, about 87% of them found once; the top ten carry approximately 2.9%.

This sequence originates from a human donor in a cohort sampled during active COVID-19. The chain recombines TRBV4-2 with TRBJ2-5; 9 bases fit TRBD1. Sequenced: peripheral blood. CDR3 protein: CASSQQRGQGKETQYF. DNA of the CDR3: TGTGCCAGCAGCCAACAACGTGGACAGGGGAAAGAGACCCAGTACTTC.